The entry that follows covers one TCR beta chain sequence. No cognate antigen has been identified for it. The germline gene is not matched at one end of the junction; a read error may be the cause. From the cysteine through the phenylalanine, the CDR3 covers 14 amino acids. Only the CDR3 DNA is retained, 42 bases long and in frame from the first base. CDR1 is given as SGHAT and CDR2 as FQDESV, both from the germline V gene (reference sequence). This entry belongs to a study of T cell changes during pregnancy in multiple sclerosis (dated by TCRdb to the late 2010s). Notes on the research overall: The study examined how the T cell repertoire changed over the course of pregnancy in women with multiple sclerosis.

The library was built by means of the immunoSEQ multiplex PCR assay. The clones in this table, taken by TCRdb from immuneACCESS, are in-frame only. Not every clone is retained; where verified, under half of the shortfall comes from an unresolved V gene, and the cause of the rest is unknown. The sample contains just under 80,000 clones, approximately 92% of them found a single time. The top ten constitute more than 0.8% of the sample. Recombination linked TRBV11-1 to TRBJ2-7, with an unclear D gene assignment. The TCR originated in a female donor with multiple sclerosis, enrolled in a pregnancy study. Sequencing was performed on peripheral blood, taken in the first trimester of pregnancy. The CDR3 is CASSRTVGSHEQYF. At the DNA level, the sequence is TGTGCCAGCAGCAGAACAGTGGGCTCCCACGAGCAGTACTTC.